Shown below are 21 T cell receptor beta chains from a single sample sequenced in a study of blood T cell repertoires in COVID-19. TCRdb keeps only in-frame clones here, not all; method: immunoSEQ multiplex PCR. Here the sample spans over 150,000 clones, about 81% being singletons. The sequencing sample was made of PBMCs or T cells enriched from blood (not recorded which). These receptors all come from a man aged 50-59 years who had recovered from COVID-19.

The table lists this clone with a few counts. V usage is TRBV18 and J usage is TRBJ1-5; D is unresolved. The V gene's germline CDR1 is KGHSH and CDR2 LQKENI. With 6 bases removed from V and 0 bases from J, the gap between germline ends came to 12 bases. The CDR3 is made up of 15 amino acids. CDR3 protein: CASSEFSTSNQPQHF. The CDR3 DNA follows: TGTGCCAGCTCCGAGTTCTCTACTAGCAATCAGCCCCAGCATTTT. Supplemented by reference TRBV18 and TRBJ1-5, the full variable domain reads NAGVMQNPRHLVRRRGQEARLRCSPMKGHSHVYWYRQLPEEGLKFMVYLQKENIIDESGMPKERFSAEFPKEGPSILRIQQVVRGDSAAYFCASSEFSTSNQPQHFGDGTRLSIL.

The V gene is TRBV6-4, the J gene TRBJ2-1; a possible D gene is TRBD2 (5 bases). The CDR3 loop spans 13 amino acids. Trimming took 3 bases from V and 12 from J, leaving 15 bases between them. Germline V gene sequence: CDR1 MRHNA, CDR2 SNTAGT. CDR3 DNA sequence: TGTGCCAGCAGTGAAGGGCTAGCCCCCCCGCAGTTCTTC. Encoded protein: CASSEGLAPPQFF.

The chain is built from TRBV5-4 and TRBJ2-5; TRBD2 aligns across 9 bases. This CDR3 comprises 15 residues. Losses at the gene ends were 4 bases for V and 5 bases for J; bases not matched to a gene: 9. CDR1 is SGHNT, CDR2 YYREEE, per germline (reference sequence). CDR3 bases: TGTGCCAGCAGCGGAGAGCCTAGCGGGGACGAGACCCAGTACTTC. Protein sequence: CASSGEPSGDETQYF.

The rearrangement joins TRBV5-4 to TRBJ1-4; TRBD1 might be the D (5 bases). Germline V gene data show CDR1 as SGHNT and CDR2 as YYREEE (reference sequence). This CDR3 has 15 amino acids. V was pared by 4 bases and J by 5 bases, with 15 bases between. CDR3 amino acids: CASSPAGGFNEKLFF. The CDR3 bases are TGTGCCAGCAGCCCGGCCGGGGGATTCAATGAAAAACTGTTTTTT.

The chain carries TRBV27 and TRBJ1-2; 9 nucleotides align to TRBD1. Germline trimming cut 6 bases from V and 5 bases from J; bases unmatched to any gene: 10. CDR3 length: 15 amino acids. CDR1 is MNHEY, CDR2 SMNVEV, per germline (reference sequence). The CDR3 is CASRVRTGAGYGYTF. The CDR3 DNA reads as TGTGCCAGCAGAGTTAGGACAGGGGCCGGTTATGGCTACACCTTC.

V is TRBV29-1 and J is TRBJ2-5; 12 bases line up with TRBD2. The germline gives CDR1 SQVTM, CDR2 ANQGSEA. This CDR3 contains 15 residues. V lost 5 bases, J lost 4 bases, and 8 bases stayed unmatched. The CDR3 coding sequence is TGCAGCGTTAGCCCACTAGCGGGGGGAGGAGAGACCCAGTACTTC. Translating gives CSVSPLAGGGETQYF.

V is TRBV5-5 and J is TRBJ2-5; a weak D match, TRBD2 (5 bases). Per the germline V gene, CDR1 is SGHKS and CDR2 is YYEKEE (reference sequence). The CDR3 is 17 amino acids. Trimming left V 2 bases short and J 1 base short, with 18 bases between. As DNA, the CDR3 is TGTGCCAGCAGCTTTCGGGGTCTAGCCCAGCCCCAAGAGACCCAGTACTTC. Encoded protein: CASSFRGLAQPQETQYF.

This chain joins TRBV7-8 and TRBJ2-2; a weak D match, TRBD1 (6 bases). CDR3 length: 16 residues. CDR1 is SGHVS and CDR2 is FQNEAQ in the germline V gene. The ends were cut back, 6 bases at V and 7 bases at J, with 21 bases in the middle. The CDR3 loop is CASRIVGTGKGGELFF. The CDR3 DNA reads TGTGCCAGCAGAATAGTTGGAACAGGGAAAGGCGGGGAGCTGTTTTTT.

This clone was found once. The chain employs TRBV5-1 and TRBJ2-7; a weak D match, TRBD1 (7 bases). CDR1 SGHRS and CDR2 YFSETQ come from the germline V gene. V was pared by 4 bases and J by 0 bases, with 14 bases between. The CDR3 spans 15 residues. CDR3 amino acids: CASSAAGGSSYEQYF. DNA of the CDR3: TGCGCCAGCAGCGCTGCAGGGGGGAGCTCCTACGAGCAGTACTTC.

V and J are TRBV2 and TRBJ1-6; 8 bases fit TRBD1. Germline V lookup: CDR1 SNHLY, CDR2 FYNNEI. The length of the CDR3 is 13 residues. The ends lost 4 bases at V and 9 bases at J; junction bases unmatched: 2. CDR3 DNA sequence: TGTGCCAGCAGTGGACAGGGGCCTTCACCCCTCCACTTT. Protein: CASSGQGPSPLHF.

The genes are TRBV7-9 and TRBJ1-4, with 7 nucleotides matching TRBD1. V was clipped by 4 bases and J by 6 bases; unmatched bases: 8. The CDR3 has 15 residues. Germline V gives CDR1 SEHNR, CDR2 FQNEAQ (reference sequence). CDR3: CASSSNIDRDEKLFF. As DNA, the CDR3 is TGTGCCAGCAGCTCCAATATAGACAGGGATGAAAAACTGTTTTTT.

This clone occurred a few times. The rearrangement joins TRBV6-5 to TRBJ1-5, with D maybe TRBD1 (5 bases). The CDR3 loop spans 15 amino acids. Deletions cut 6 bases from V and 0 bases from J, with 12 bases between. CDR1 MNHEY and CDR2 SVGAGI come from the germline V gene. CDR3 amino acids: CASRDIQYSNQPQHF. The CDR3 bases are TGTGCCAGCAGGGACATACAGTATAGCAATCAGCCCCAGCATTTT.

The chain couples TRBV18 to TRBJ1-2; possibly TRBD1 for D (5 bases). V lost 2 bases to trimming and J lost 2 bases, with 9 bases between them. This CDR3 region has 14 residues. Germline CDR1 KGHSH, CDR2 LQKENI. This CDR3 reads CASSPTQENYGYTF. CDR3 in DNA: TGTGCCAGCTCACCAACACAGGAGAACTATGGCTACACCTTC.

In DNA form, the CDR3 reads TGTGCCAGCAGCTCGGTCCACTTTAAATCGTACGAGCAGTACTTC. This gives the protein CASSSVHFKSYEQYF. The chain recombines TRBV14 with TRBJ2-7; D unclear. Looked up from germline, CDR1 is SGHDN and CDR2 is FVKESK. CDR3 size: 15 residues. Between the trimmed V and J ends, which lost 5 bases and 4 bases, there was a span of 18 bases.

The CDR3 bases are TGTGCCTGGACTAGCGGGTACAATGAGCAGTTCTTC. Residues: CAWTSGYNEQFF. The chain carries TRBV30 and TRBJ2-1; TRBD2 aligns across 8 bases. This CDR3 contains 12 residues. Germline-derived CDR1 and CDR2 are GTSNPN and SVGIG (reference sequence). V was pared by 4 bases and J by 4 bases, with 0 bases of the junction left unmatched.

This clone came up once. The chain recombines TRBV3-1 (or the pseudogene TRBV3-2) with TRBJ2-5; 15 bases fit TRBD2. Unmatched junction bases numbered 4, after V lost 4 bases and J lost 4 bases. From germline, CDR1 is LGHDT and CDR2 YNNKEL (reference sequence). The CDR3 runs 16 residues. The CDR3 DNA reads TGTGCCAGCAGCCGGACTAGCGGGGGGGGTGGAGAGACCCAGTACTTC. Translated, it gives CASSRTSGGGGETQYF.

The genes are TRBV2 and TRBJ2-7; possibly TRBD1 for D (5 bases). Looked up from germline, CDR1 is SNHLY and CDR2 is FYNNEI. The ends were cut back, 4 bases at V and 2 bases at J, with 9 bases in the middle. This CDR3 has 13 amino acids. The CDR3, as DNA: TGTGCCAGCAGTGGTGAAGGGGCCTACGAGCAGTACTTC. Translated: CASSGEGAYEQYF.

CDR3 sequence: CASSSGLSPEAFF. In nucleotides, the CDR3 is TGTGCCAGCAGCTCGGGACTTTCGCCTGAAGCTTTCTTT. The gene calls are TRBV11-2 and TRBJ1-1, with D possibly matching TRBD1 (5 bases). Trimming shortened V by 4 bases and J by 6 bases, and 12 bases separated the two germline ends. Looked up from germline, CDR1 is SGHAT and CDR2 is FQNNGV. The CDR3 has 13 amino acids.

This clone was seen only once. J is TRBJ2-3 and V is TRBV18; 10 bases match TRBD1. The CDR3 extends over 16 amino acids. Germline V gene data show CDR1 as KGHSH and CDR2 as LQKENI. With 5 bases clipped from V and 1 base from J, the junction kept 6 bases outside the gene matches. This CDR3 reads CASSTRQGAGTDTQYF. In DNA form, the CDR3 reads TGTGCCAGCTCAACCCGACAGGGGGCCGGCACAGATACGCAGTATTTT.

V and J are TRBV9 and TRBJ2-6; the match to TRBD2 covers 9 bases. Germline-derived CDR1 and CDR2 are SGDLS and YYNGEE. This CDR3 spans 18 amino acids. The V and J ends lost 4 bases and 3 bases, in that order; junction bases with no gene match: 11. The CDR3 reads CASSPLGGGASGANVLTF. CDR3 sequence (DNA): TGTGCCAGCAGCCCCCTGGGCGGGGGGGCCAGTGGGGCCAACGTCCTGACTTTC.

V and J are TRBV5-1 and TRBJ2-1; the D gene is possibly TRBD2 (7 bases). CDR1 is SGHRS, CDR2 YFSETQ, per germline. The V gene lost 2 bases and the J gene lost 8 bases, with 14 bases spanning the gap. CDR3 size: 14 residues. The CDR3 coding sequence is TGCGCCAGCAGCTTTGGGGGGGCTTGGGATGAGCAGTTCTTC. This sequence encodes CASSFGGAWDEQFF.